The 6 T cell receptor beta chains listed next were all sequenced from one sample in a study of cytomegalovirus exposure and HLA in healthy donors. Primers included in the PCR were 60 Vbeta and 13 Jbeta primers. The data were produced by immunoSEQ multiplex PCR, yet TCRdb's version contains in-frame clones alone and is incomplete. The data hold more than 80,000 clones, with approximately 71% observed a single time. Sequenced sample: PBMCs. These receptors all come from a man in his fifties or sixties in good health and CMV-seronegative.

This chain joins TRBV19 and TRBJ1-2; TRBD1 is a possible D gene (6 bases). Germline V lookup: CDR1 LNHDA, CDR2 SQIVND (reference sequence). This CDR3 region has 14 residues. V was cut by 10 bases and J by 2 bases, with 17 bases left in between. The DNA for the CDR3 is TGTGCCACCAGAGCACAGCAGGGGAACTATGGCTACACCTTC. Its protein product is CATRAQQGNYGYTF.

The rearrangement uses TRBV7-3 and TRBJ1-2, with a possible D match to TRBD1 (5 bases). This CDR3 has 13 amino acids. The V end was cut by 5 bases, the J end by 0 bases, with 7 bases between. Germline assignment: CDR1 SGHTA and CDR2 FQGTGA. Here the CDR3 DNA reads TGTGCCAGCAGCCAAGGGGCTAACTATGGCTACACCTTC. It codes for CASSQGANYGYTF.

The rearrangement links TRBV19 to TRBJ2-7; 10 nucleotides line up with TRBD1. The CDR3 is made up of 16 amino acids. Trimming at V came to 3 bases and at J to 9 bases, leaving 14 bases not matched to a gene. Germline CDR1 is LNHDA and CDR2 is SQIVND (reference sequence). The CDR3 nucleotides are TGTGCCAGTAGTATCTCCGGGACAGGGGTTCCTGACGGGCAGTACTTC. Amino acids: CASSISGTGVPDGQYF.

This chain links TRBV4-3 with TRBJ1-5; possible D gene TRBD1, 6 bases. V was trimmed by 1 base and J by 8 bases, leaving 15 bases between them. Germline CDR1 is LGHNA and CDR2 is YSLEER. The CDR3 has 15 residues. Written as DNA, the CDR3 is TGCGCCAGCAGCCAAGGCAGGGGCCCAGGTGAGCCCCAGCATTTT. Translation gives CASSQGRGPGEPQHF.

The sample holds a few counts of this clone. The rearrangement uses TRBV4-3 and TRBJ1-1; no definite D call. CDR1 is LGHNA and CDR2 is YSLEER in the germline V gene. Trimming removed 3 bases at V and 1 base at J, with 6 bases between. The CDR3 sequence is 13 residues long. CDR3 amino acids: CASSHRQNTEAFF. The CDR3 region has the DNA TGCGCCAGCAGCCACAGACAGAACACTGAAGCTTTCTTT.

The J gene is TRBJ1-1, the V gene TRBV5-1; TRBD1 is a possible D gene (5 bases). Germline CDR1 is SGHRS and CDR2 is YFSETQ. Trimming left V 4 bases short and J 3 bases short, with 16 bases between. The CDR3 covers 15 residues. CDR3 region: CASSPGELKDTEAFF. The CDR3 DNA reads as TGCGCCAGCAGCCCGGGGGAGCTTAAGGACACTGAAGCTTTCTTT.